The 12 T cell receptor beta chains below come from one sample, sequenced in a study of blood T cell repertoires in COVID-19. Produced via immunoSEQ multiplex PCR; TCRdb's table is partial and in-frame only. Here the sample spans over 150,000 clones, 91% being singletons. Sequencing was performed on peripheral blood. These receptors were taken from a man over 45 with acute or convalescent COVID-19.

This clone was observed once. J is TRBJ1-2 and V is TRBV7-2, with D tentatively TRBD1 (6 bases). Trimming removed 1 base at V and 4 bases at J, with 19 bases between. The CDR3 consists of 17 residues. The V gene's germline CDR1 is SGHTA and CDR2 FQGNSA. The CDR3 here is CASSLGGGEGSIYGYTF. The DNA of the CDR3 is TGTGCCAGCAGCTTAGGAGGGGGGGAGGGAAGCATCTATGGCTACACCTTC.

The chain employs TRBV28 and TRBJ2-7, with a possible D match to TRBD1 (5 bases). This CDR3 contains 12 residues. Germline V lookup: CDR1 MDHEN, CDR2 SYDVKM. The V and J ends lost 9 bases and 2 bases respectively, with 11 bases between them. The CDR3 region is CASSRDPYEQYV. Here the CDR3 DNA reads TGTGCCAGTTCCAGGGATCCCTACGAGCAGTACGTC.

The J gene is TRBJ2-5, the V gene TRBV5-1, with TRBD1 matching 10 bases. CDR1 SGHRS and CDR2 YFSETQ come from the germline V gene. The V and J ends lost 4 bases and 2 bases, in that order; junction bases with no gene match: 5. This CDR3 has 15 residues. The DNA of the CDR3 is TGCGCCAGCAGCAAGGACAGGGGGGGACAAGAGACCCAGTACTTC. It specifies CASSKDRGGQETQYF.

The chain combines TRBV12-3 or TRBV12-4 with TRBJ1-1; D perhaps matches TRBD1 (5 bases). The CDR3 runs to 13 residues. The ends were cut back, 1 base at V and 9 bases at J, with 12 bases in the middle. CDR3 region: CASSLGRDYQAFF. CDR3 sequence (DNA): TGTGCCAGCAGTTTAGGCAGGGATTATCAAGCTTTCTTT.

In nucleotides, the CDR3 is TGTGCCAGCCGACTTGTGAACACTGAAGCTTTCTTT. Its protein product is CASRLVNTEAFF. The chain couples TRBV2 to TRBJ1-1; D gene unclear. Looked up from germline, CDR1 is SNHLY and CDR2 is FYNNEI. The V and J ends lost 8 bases and 0 bases respectively, with 7 bases between them. The CDR3 spans 12 residues.

In its sample, this clone was seen a few times. V and J are TRBV13 and TRBJ1-1; D is uncertain. Trimming removed 4 bases from V and 7 bases from J, with 22 bases in between. The CDR3 spans 16 residues. Germline CDR1 reads PRHDT; CDR2 reads FYEKMQ (reference sequence). This CDR3 is CASSSVIGRYGGEAFF. The CDR3 coding sequence is TGTGCCAGCAGCTCCGTTATAGGCCGCTATGGAGGTGAAGCTTTCTTT.

This clone came up once. The genes are TRBV11-2 and TRBJ2-1, with TRBD2 matching 8 bases. Germline V gene sequence: CDR1 SGHAT, CDR2 FQNNGV. Trimming took 1 base from V and 15 from J; bases not matched to a gene: 8. CDR3 length equals 13 residues. This chain's CDR3 is CASSLALVGGGFF. The CDR3, as DNA: TGTGCCAGCAGCTTAGCCCTGGTCGGGGGGGGGTTCTTC.

The chain uses TRBV9 and TRBJ2-2, with TRBD2 identical over 7 bases. The V segment lost 5 bases and the J segment 2 bases; nucleotides outside the gene matches: 6. This CDR3 region has 15 residues. Germline CDR1 is SGDLS and CDR2 is YYNGEE. The CDR3 DNA sequence: TGTGCCAGCAGGGAGCGGGATGGCAACACCGGGGAGCTGTTTTTT. This gives the protein CASRERDGNTGELFF.

This sequence joins TRBV18 and TRBJ1-4; 8 positions agree with TRBD1. Germline CDR1 reads KGHSH; CDR2 reads LQKENI. The CDR3 runs to 16 residues. The trim removed 4 bases at V and 3 bases at J, leaving 7 bases unmatched. The DNA for the CDR3 is TGTGCCAGCTCACTAGACAGGGGTATGGCTAATGAAAAACTGTTTTTT. It is translated as CASSLDRGMANEKLFF.

The genes are TRBV19 and TRBJ1-5; maybe TRBD1 (5 bases). The germline CDR1 and CDR2 sequences are LNHDA and SQIVND (reference sequence). The CDR3 loop spans 16 amino acids. V was clipped by 5 bases and J by 5 bases, with 19 bases between them. CDR3 bases: TGTGCCAGTAGTGCCACCAGGGATTTGTACGATCAGCCCCAGCATTTT. It encodes CASSATRDLYDQPQHF.

The chain combines TRBV21-1 with TRBJ2-1; the table's TRBD2 call for D was not verified on the DNA. TRBV21-1 is deemed a pseudogene. The CDR3 is made up of 15 amino acids. The CDR3 loop is CASSKNRSSYNEQFF. CDR3 nucleotide sequence: TGTGCCAGCAGCAAGAATCGGAGCTCCTACAATGAGCAGTTCTTC.

This chain joins TRBV27 and TRBJ2-2, with 7 bases that match TRBD1. The V gene end was trimmed by 2 bases and the J gene end by 4 bases; junction bases not matched to a gene: 10. The CDR3 length is 17 residues. Germline V gene lookup returns CDR1 MNHEY and CDR2 SMNVEV (reference sequence). CDR3 nucleotide sequence: TGTGCCAGCAGTTTAGTCTACAGGGCAGGGGGCACCGGGGAGCTGTTTTTT. Its translation: CASSLVYRAGGTGELFF.